This T cell receptor beta chain was retrieved from a study of Ad26.COV2.S vaccination and SARS-CoV-2 variants. For the study at large: Within the COV1001 Ad26.COV2.S trial arm, the donor was enrolled. Once, or twice with 56 days between doses, Ad26.COV2.S was given intramuscularly. Study-wide results and caveats: The TCR breadth and depth analyses may have understated or missed part of the total T cell responses.

Stated treatment: about 20 received Ad26.COV2.S at low or high dose, single or two shots; roughly 5 received placebo; per-sample allocation not given. Following the first vaccine or placebo injection, samples were taken on day 63. Boston provided a donor who was an adult aged 18-55 years. About this clone itself: The antigen is unknown.

Trimming took off 8 bases at V and 3 bases at J, with 19 bases between the two ends. Germline-derived CDR1 and CDR2 are KGHDR and SFDVKD. The CDR3 spans 17 residues. The assay was immunoSEQ multiplex PCR, and TCRdb's table has in-frame clones only and misses some. The table shows 450,000 to 550,000 clones, with approximately 90% occurring only once. The chain employs TRBV24-1 and TRBJ1-6; D is unclear. The source was peripheral blood, collected in a trial of Ad26.COV2.S vaccine versus placebo. This TCR came from a person between 18 and 59 years old who received the Ad26.COV2.S COVID-19 vaccine or a placebo. The CDR3 sequence: CATIGSLVIGYNSPLHF. In DNA form, the CDR3 reads TGTGCCACCATCGGTTCCCTGGTAATAGGCTATAATTCACCCCTCCACTTT.